The 32 T cell receptor beta chains in this list originate from one sample, sequenced in a study of OX40 agonist ivuxolimab in advanced cancers. Libraries came from the immunoSEQ multiplex PCR assay. TCRdb limited this immuneACCESS table to in-frame rearrangements with V and J called. A share of clones is missing; checked studies link under half to unresolved V genes, and the rest is unexplained. The sample table contains about 52,000 clones; only one count was recorded for around 93% of them. Clones ranked in the top ten supply about 24% of the sample. Sequences were derived from CD4+ or CD8+ T cells sorted from blood, sampled in a trial of the OX40 agonist ivuxolimab. The receptors were sampled from an adult with an advanced solid tumor such as melanoma, head and neck, liver or kidney cancer.

This clone appeared once. The rearrangement links TRBV6-5 to TRBJ2-1; D could derive from TRBD1 or TRBD2 (5 bases each). Trimming stripped 7 bases from V and 3 bases from J, with 16 bases between. The CDR3 runs to 15 residues. Looked up from germline, CDR1 is MNHEY and CDR2 is SVGAGI. The CDR3 here is CASTPGRDDYNEQFF. CDR3 nucleotides: TGTGCCAGCACTCCTGGCCGGGACGACTACAATGAGCAGTTCTTC.

The DNA for the CDR3 is TGTGCCAGCAGCCCTGCTCCCGCAGGGATCACCTCAGACGAGCAGTACTTC. Protein: CASSPAPAGITSDEQYF. The chain employs TRBV7-9 and TRBJ2-7; the D gene is possibly TRBD1 (5 bases). The CDR3 contains 17 residues. V lost 5 bases, J lost 5 bases, and 25 bases lay in between. Per the germline V gene, CDR1 is SEHNR and CDR2 is FQNEAQ (reference sequence).

This chain connects TRBV9 to TRBJ2-2; D not resolved. The CDR3 runs to 15 residues. CDR1 is SGDLS and CDR2 is YYNGEE in the germline V gene. Trimming removed 5 bases from V and 1 base from J, with 12 bases in between. The CDR3 region is CASSPESLNTGELFF. In DNA form, the CDR3 reads TGTGCCAGCAGTCCCGAAAGCTTGAACACCGGGGAGCTGTTTTTT. Using reference TRBV9 and TRBJ2-2 for the parts outside the CDR3, the full variable domain is DSGVTQTPKHLITATGQRVTLRCSPRSGDLSVYWYQQSLDQGLQFLIQYYNGEERAKGNILERFSAQQFPDLHSELNLSSLELGDSALYFCASSPESLNTGELFFGEGSRLTVL.

The chain recombines TRBV29-1 with TRBJ2-1; TRBD2 aligns across 7 bases. Germline CDR1 SQVTM, CDR2 ANQGSEA. CDR3 size: 14 residues. J gave up 7 bases and V 1 base, and 7 bases lay outside the gene matches. The CDR3 DNA reads TGCAGCGTTGAAGGGGCGGGAGTGTGGAATGAGCAGTTCTTC. Its translation is CSVEGAGVWNEQFF.

The chain uses TRBV19 and TRBJ2-1; TRBD1 agrees at 7 bases. The length of the CDR3 is 16 residues. CDR1 is LNHDA, CDR2 SQIVND, per germline (reference sequence). With 1 base clipped from V and 4 bases from J, the junction kept 7 bases outside the gene matches. The CDR3 spells CASSIGWTGLYNEQFF. The CDR3 DNA is TGTGCCAGTAGTATAGGTTGGACAGGCCTTTACAATGAGCAGTTCTTC.

The V and J genes are TRBV30 and TRBJ2-3; TRBD1 aligns across 8 bases. Germline trimming cut 3 bases from V and 2 bases from J; bases unmatched to any gene: 7. CDR3 length: 15 amino acids. Looked up from germline, CDR1 is GTSNPN and CDR2 is SVGIG (reference sequence). The CDR3 region has the DNA TGTGCCTGGAGCCTGACAGGGGTACACACAGATACGCAGTATTTT. It yields the protein CAWSLTGVHTDTQYF.

The rearrangement uses TRBV27 and TRBJ1-5, with unresolved D. Trimming stripped 5 bases from V and 7 bases from J, with 18 bases between. Germline CDR1 MNHEY, CDR2 SMNVEV (reference sequence). This CDR3 region has 15 residues. This CDR3 is CASSALGIGSQPQHF. The CDR3 DNA is TGTGCCAGCAGTGCCCTGGGAATCGGTAGCCAGCCCCAGCATTTT.

This clone was recorded once. The rearrangement joins TRBV5-6 to TRBJ2-7, with D possibly TRBD1 on 5 matching bases. Trimming removed 3 bases at V and 5 bases at J, with 21 bases between. This CDR3 comprises 16 residues. Per the germline V gene, CDR1 is SGHDT and CDR2 is YYEEEE. CDR3 loop: CASSWDGLAGSHEQYF. The CDR3 DNA sequence: TGTGCCAGCAGCTGGGATGGATTAGCAGGGTCCCACGAGCAGTACTTC.

This clone was seen a few times. V is TRBV14 and J is TRBJ1-1; D not certain. V was cut by 0 bases and J by 5 bases, with 13 bases left in between. Germline lookup yields CDR1 SGHDN and CDR2 FVKESK. The CDR3 covers 15 residues. The DNA for the CDR3 is TGTGCCAGCAGCCAAGAGGGTCCGGGAGGGACTGAAGCTTTCTTT. Its protein is CASSQEGPGGTEAFF. Filled out from reference TRBV14 and TRBJ1-1, the complete variable domain reads EAGVTQFPSHSVIEKGQTVTLRCDPISGHDNLYWYRRVMGKEIKFLLHFVKESKQDESGMPNNRFLAERTGGTYSTLKVQPAELEDSGVYFCASSQEGPGGTEAFFGQGTRLTVV.

The chain carries TRBV9 and TRBJ2-7; TRBD1 aligns across 8 bases. V shed 2 bases, J shed 3 bases, and the junction held 4 bases outside the gene matches. This CDR3 spans 14 amino acids. Germline V gives CDR1 SGDLS, CDR2 YYNGEE. Written as DNA, the CDR3 is TGTGCCAGCAGCGTGTCCGGGACAGGCTACGAGCAGTACTTC. Translated, it gives CASSVSGTGYEQYF.

The CDR3, as DNA: TGTGCCAGCAGCGTGGGACTAGCGGGACGGTACAATGAGCAGTTCTTC. Its protein is CASSVGLAGRYNEQFF. The gene calls are TRBV9 and TRBJ2-1; 13 positions agree with TRBD2. V trimming: 2 bases; J trimming: 4 bases; junction bases outside the gene matches: 3. This CDR3 has 16 amino acids. Germline CDR1 and CDR2: SGDLS and YYNGEE.

The V and J genes are TRBV6-6 and TRBJ1-1; 7 nucleotides align to TRBD1. The CDR3 covers 13 residues. The germline V gene has CDR1 MNHNY and CDR2 SVGAGI (reference sequence). V was clipped by 5 bases and J by 5 bases; unmatched bases: 5. The CDR3 coding sequence is TGTGCCAGCAGTCCGACAGGGAGTACTGAAGCTTTCTTT. Translated: CASSPTGSTEAFF.

The chain joins TRBV4-1 to TRBJ1-5; no reliable D call. V lost 0 bases, J lost 0 bases, and 12 bases lay in between. CDR3 size: 17 residues. Germline CDR1 is MGHRA and CDR2 is YSYEKL. The CDR3: CASSQEPTVNSNQPQHF. The CDR3 nucleotides are TGCGCCAGCAGCCAAGAGCCTACAGTCAATAGCAATCAGCCCCAGCATTTT.

This chain links TRBV27 with TRBJ2-1; unclear D gene. Germline CDR1 and CDR2: MNHEY and SMNVEV (reference sequence). Trimming shortened V by 5 bases and J by 4 bases, and 6 bases separated the two germline ends. The CDR3 runs to 12 residues. CDR3 loop: CASSPLYNEQFF. CDR3 DNA: TGTGCCAGCAGTCCCCTATACAATGAGCAGTTCTTC.

The CDR3 nucleotides are TGTGCCAGCAGTTCCCCCCTAGCGGGATACTCCTACAATGAGCAGTTCTTC. It is translated as CASSSPLAGYSYNEQFF. The gene calls are TRBV28 and TRBJ2-1; TRBD2 agrees at 9 bases. The junction had 7 bases not matched to a gene; V was cut back by 4 bases and J by 0 bases. CDR1 is MDHEN, CDR2 SYDVKM, per germline. The CDR3 consists of 17 residues.

Remarks on this clone: The junction departs from germline at one end; a sequencing error may be responsible. The chain links TRBV7-7 to TRBJ2-2; no firm D call. The CDR3 has 16 residues. Germline CDR1 is SSHAT and CDR2 is FNYEAQ (reference sequence). The CDR3 coding sequence is TGTGCTAGCAGCCCTTCTGAAACCCAAAACACCGGGGAGCTGTTTTTT. It encodes CASSPSETQNTGELFF.

This clone has more than one count but fewer than ten. The V call is TRBV7-2, the J call TRBJ1-1; D uncertain. The germline gives CDR1 SGHTA, CDR2 FQGNSA. CDR3 length: 15 residues. Deletions cut 5 bases from V and 1 base from J, with 14 bases between. CDR3: CASSRSHMPNTEAFF. The CDR3 nucleotides read TGTGCCAGCAGCCGATCCCATATGCCGAACACTGAAGCTTTCTTT.

The chain couples TRBV7-6 to TRBJ2-7; 7 bases agree with TRBD1. Germline-derived CDR1 and CDR2 are SGHVS and FNYEAQ. This CDR3 is built from 15 residues. Losses at the gene ends were 0 bases for V and 7 bases for J; bases not matched to a gene: 9. CDR3 protein: CASSLARDSLSEQYF. CDR3 DNA sequence: TGTGCCAGCAGCTTAGCCCGGGACAGCCTTTCGGAGCAGTACTTC.

This clone was counted a few times. The rearrangement links TRBV28 to TRBJ2-3; D possibly corresponds to TRBD2 (5 bases). Germline values: CDR1 MDHEN, CDR2 SYDVKM. V shed 1 base and J shed 0 bases, with 11 bases lying between them. This CDR3 is built from 16 residues. CDR3 protein: CASSLSREWSTDTQYF. DNA for the CDR3: TGTGCCAGCAGTTTATCGAGGGAATGGAGCACAGATACGCAGTATTTT.

The chain is built from TRBV7-9 and TRBJ2-7; 8 bases align to TRBD2. CDR1 and CDR2 (germline): SEHNR, FQNEAQ (reference sequence). With V trimmed by 2 bases and J by 5 bases, 5 bases remained unmatched. The CDR3 is 14 residues long. Here the CDR3 DNA reads TGTGCCAGCAGCTTAATCAGCGGGAGCCACGAGCAGTACTTC. It translates to CASSLISGSHEQYF.

This chain links TRBV28 with TRBJ2-7, with D unresolved. This CDR3 has 13 amino acids. The germline V and J ends were trimmed by 3 bases and 3 bases, with 9 bases remaining between them. The germline V gene encodes CDR1 MDHEN and CDR2 SYDVKM. CDR3 nucleotides: TGTGCCAGCAGTTTTTGGCAGAACTACGAGCAGTACTTC. It translates to CASSFWQNYEQYF.

The chain employs TRBV13 and TRBJ2-3; TRBD2 agrees at 7 bases. V shed 3 bases and J 7 bases; nucleotides not matched to a gene: 13. Germline values: CDR1 PRHDT, CDR2 FYEKMQ (reference sequence). The CDR3 extends over 16 amino acids. The chain's CDR3 is CASSLGRGLGRNTQYF. Here the CDR3 DNA reads TGTGCCAGCAGCTTGGGCCGAGGACTAGGAAGAAATACGCAGTATTTT.

Only one count was recorded for this clone. The V gene is TRBV28, the J gene TRBJ2-7, with D unresolved. The germline V gene has CDR1 MDHEN and CDR2 SYDVKM. This CDR3 comprises 12 residues. V was cut by 5 bases and J by 4 bases, with 9 bases left in between. CDR3 loop: CASSPLLYEQYF. The CDR3 DNA reads TGTGCCAGCAGTCCTCTTCTGTACGAGCAGTACTTC.

This sequence joins TRBV4-3 and TRBJ1-1; D is uncertain. CDR1 LGHNA and CDR2 YSLEER come from the germline V gene. The CDR3 has 14 amino acids. The germline V and J ends were trimmed by 4 bases and 7 bases, with 16 bases remaining between them. The CDR3: CASSLEWDSVEAFF. The DNA of the CDR3 is TGCGCCAGCAGCCTTGAATGGGATTCGGTTGAAGCTTTCTTT.

The CDR3 coding sequence is TGCGCCAGCAGTGACATATGGAGGGGCAATGAGCAGTTCTTC. This encodes CASSDIWRGNEQFF. The V gene is TRBV10-1, the J gene TRBJ2-1, with D maybe TRBD2 (6 bases). V lost 3 bases and J lost 6, with 12 bases in between. The CDR3 loop spans 14 amino acids. The germline V gene has CDR1 WNHNN and CDR2 SYGVQD (reference sequence).

This clone was seen a few times. V usage is TRBV27 and J usage is TRBJ2-5; unclear D gene. From germline, CDR1 is MNHEY and CDR2 SMNVEV (reference sequence). The CDR3 length is 13 residues. Trimming took off 0 bases at V and 0 bases at J, with 2 bases between the two ends. DNA of the CDR3: TGTGCCAGCAGTTTATCGGACCAAGAGACCCAGTACTTC. It specifies CASSLSDQETQYF.

The gene calls are TRBV9 and TRBJ1-3; D might be TRBD1 (5 bases). The V end was cut by 0 bases, the J end by 2 bases, with 9 bases between. CDR3 size: 15 residues. The V gene's germline CDR1 is SGDLS and CDR2 YYNGEE. CDR3 residues: CASSVDLGAGNTIYF. The CDR3 DNA is TGTGCCAGCAGCGTAGATCTGGGGGCTGGAAACACCATATATTTT.

The rearrangement links TRBV28 to TRBJ2-7; 11 nucleotides agree with TRBD2. Germline CDR1 and CDR2: MDHEN and SYDVKM. The CDR3 runs 17 residues. V trimming: 6 bases; J trimming: 5 bases; junction bases outside the gene matches: 15. CDR3: CASSLTSGDDFLNEQYF. The CDR3 DNA sequence: TGTGCCAGCAGCCTGACTAGCGGGGATGACTTCCTAAACGAGCAGTACTTC.

The chain couples TRBV6-5 to TRBJ2-5; D remains ambiguous. The germline gives CDR1 MNHEY, CDR2 SVGAGI. With 5 bases removed from V and 4 bases from J, the gap between germline ends came to 11 bases. This CDR3 comprises 13 residues. This chain's CDR3 is CASSLRGLETQYF. The CDR3 DNA follows: TGTGCCAGCAGTCTCAGAGGCCTAGAGACCCAGTACTTC.

This clone was recorded a few times. The chain is built from TRBV6-4 and TRBJ2-1; 8 bases fit TRBD2. V gave up 3 bases and J gave up 6 bases; unmatched junction bases: 4. Germline V lookup: CDR1 MRHNA, CDR2 SNTAGT. The CDR3 sequence is 14 residues long. For the CDR3, the DNA is TGTGCCAGCAGTGAGCCCGGGACTAGCAATGAGCAGTTCTTC. It is translated as CASSEPGTSNEQFF.

This clone was counted a single time. The rearrangement joins TRBV11-3 to TRBJ2-3, with TRBD1 matching 8 bases. Germline CDR1 and CDR2: SGHNT and YENEEA. The CDR3 runs 15 residues. J lost 8 bases, V lost 5 bases, and 12 bases had no gene match. DNA of the CDR3: TGTGCCAGCAGCCAAAGGACAGGGCCCTTGGGTACGCAGTATTTT. Its translation is CASSQRTGPLGTQYF.

The V and J genes are TRBV7-6 and TRBJ2-7; 9 bases are a match to TRBD1. V dropped 0 bases and J dropped 3; count of bases not matched to a gene: 0. There are 14 residues in the CDR3. Germline CDR1 and CDR2: SGHVS and FNYEAQ. CDR3 in amino acids: CASSLATGGYEQYF. The CDR3 DNA sequence: TGTGCCAGCAGCTTAGCGACAGGGGGCTACGAGCAGTACTTC.